Below, 15 T cell receptor beta chains from the same sample are listed, as sequenced in a study of T cell responses to AZD1222 COVID-19 vaccine. Profiled with immunoSEQ multiplex PCR; TCRdb holds only in-frame clones, not every one. Among more than 80,000 clones listed, 90% to 95% were seen once. The sample was peripheral blood, taken 28 days after the second AZD1222 dose. The receptors here all came from an adult who received the AZD1222 COVID-19 vaccine.

This sequence joins TRBV9 and TRBJ1-6; unclear D gene. V lost 0 bases, J lost 9 bases, and 13 bases lay in between. The CDR3 loop spans 15 amino acids. CDR1 and CDR2 (germline): SGDLS, YYNGEE. The CDR3 nucleotides are TGTGCCAGCAGCGTAGACGGGATGGGCGGTTCACCCCTCCACTTT. As protein: CASSVDGMGGSPLHF.

This chain connects TRBV29-1 to TRBJ2-3; 7 nucleotides agree with TRBD1. V gave up 6 bases and J gave up 1 base; unmatched junction bases: 4. Germline V CDR1 and CDR2: SQVTM, ANQGSEA. This CDR3 comprises 13 residues. CDR3 DNA: TGCAGCGTATGGGACAGCGGCACAGATACGCAGTATTTT. It is translated as CSVWDSGTDTQYF.

This chain links TRBV7-9 with TRBJ1-1; 7 bases line up with TRBD1. The CDR3 has 16 amino acids. Germline values: CDR1 SEHNR, CDR2 FQNEAQ (reference sequence). The junction had 9 bases not matched to a gene; V was cut back by 4 bases and J by 1 base. The CDR3 DNA follows: TGTGCCAGCAGCTCCCTACAGGGGCGAGGGAACACTGAAGCTTTCTTT. Its translation is CASSSLQGRGNTEAFF.

The chain joins TRBV11-2 to TRBJ1-4, with D unresolved. The CDR3 length is 15 residues. Germline loops: CDR1 SGHAT, CDR2 FQNNGV. V was pared by 0 bases and J by 6 bases, with 11 bases between. CDR3 sequence: CASSLDPSSHEKLFF. The CDR3 DNA sequence: TGTGCCAGCAGCTTAGATCCGTCGTCTCATGAAAAACTGTTTTTT.

The rearrangement joins TRBV5-6 to TRBJ1-1; perhaps TRBD1 as D (5 bases). V lost 3 bases to trimming and J lost 1 base, with 19 bases between them. Per the germline V gene, CDR1 is SGHDT and CDR2 is YYEEEE. CDR3 length: 17 residues. CDR3 sequence (DNA): TGTGCCAGCAGCTACTCCGGTGCAGGGAACTGGAACACTGAAGCTTTCTTT. It is translated as CASSYSGAGNWNTEAFF.

The rearrangement links TRBV6-1 to TRBJ2-4; TRBD2 aligns across 11 bases. With V trimmed by 2 bases and J by 0 bases, 12 bases remained unmatched. Germline V gene sequence: CDR1 MNHNS, CDR2 SASEGT. The CDR3 is made up of 20 amino acids. This chain's CDR3 is CASSEFWASGGPLAKNIQYF. DNA for the CDR3: TGTGCCAGCAGTGAATTCTGGGCTAGCGGGGGGCCCCTAGCCAAAAACATTCAGTACTTC.

In DNA form, the CDR3 reads TGTGCCAGCAGCCGACGTGGGGAGTATGGTGAAAAACTGTTTTTT. Its protein product is CASSRRGEYGEKLFF. The V gene is TRBV3-1 (or the pseudogene TRBV3-2), the J gene TRBJ1-4, with D uncertain. This CDR3 region has 15 residues. Germline V gene lookup returns CDR1 LGHDT and CDR2 YNNKEL (reference sequence). Trimming shortened V by 4 bases and J by 7 bases, and 16 bases separated the two germline ends.

The chain couples TRBV5-1 to TRBJ2-7; 12 bases are a match to TRBD2. Germline loops: CDR1 SGHRS, CDR2 YFSETQ. The CDR3 has 18 amino acids. V was pared by 0 bases and J by 2 bases, with 9 bases of the junction left unmatched. The CDR3 reads CASSLGTSRLAGAYEQYF. The CDR3 nucleotides read TGCGCCAGCAGCTTGGGTACCTCTCGACTAGCGGGGGCCTACGAGCAGTACTTC.

The chain recombines TRBV10-1 with TRBJ1-2; tentative D call: TRBD1 (6 bases). V lost 11 bases to trimming and J lost 2 bases, with 18 bases between them. Germline lookup yields CDR1 WNHNN and CDR2 SYGVQD (reference sequence). CDR3 length equals 14 residues. CDR3 loop: CAAVVNGQNYGYTF. For the CDR3, the DNA is TGCGCCGCCGTCGTTAACGGACAGAACTATGGCTACACCTTC.

This clone showed up just a few times. The chain uses TRBV19 and TRBJ1-6, with 7 positions matching TRBD1. CDR1 is LNHDA and CDR2 is SQIVND in the germline V gene (reference sequence). The CDR3 runs 15 residues. With 6 bases clipped from V and 8 bases from J, the junction kept 10 bases outside the gene matches. CDR3 in amino acids: CASRTRQGLDSPLHF. The DNA of the CDR3 is TGTGCCAGTAGAACCCGACAGGGTCTGGATTCACCCCTCCACTTT.

This chain joins TRBV30 and TRBJ2-7; TRBD1 is a possible D gene (6 bases). This CDR3 has 13 residues. Germline CDR1 GTSNPN, CDR2 SVGIG (reference sequence). Trimming left V 8 bases short and J 0 bases short, with 14 bases between. CDR3 nucleotide sequence: TGTGCCGGGGCCAGGGGCTACTCCTACGAGCAGTACTTC. Protein product: CAGARGYSYEQYF. The full variable domain, completed using reference TRBV30 and TRBJ2-7, is SQTIHQWPATLVQPVGSPLSLECTVEGTSNPNLYWYRQAAGRGLQLLFYSVGIGQISSEVPQNLSASRPQDRQFILSSKKLLLSDSGFYLCAGARGYSYEQYFGPGTRLTVT.

This clone was recorded only once. The CDR3 region is CATSRTYNIGGLNEKLFF. The CDR3 DNA is TGTGCCACCAGCAGAACATACAATATTGGGGGTCTGAATGAAAAACTGTTTTTT. This chain uses TRBV15 with TRBJ1-4; possible D gene TRBD1, 5 bases. Trimming removed 2 bases from V and 5 bases from J, with 21 bases in between. The CDR3 runs 18 residues. Germline CDR1 and CDR2: LNHNV and YYDKDF (reference sequence). Full variable domain (rest looked up from reference TRBV15 and TRBJ1-4): DAMVIQNPRYQVTQFGKPVTLSCSQTLNHNVMYWYQQKSSQAPKLLFHYYDKDFNNEADTPDNFQSRRPNTSFCFLDIRSPGLGDTAMYLCATSRTYNIGGLNEKLFFGSGTQLSVL.

This rearrangement joins TRBV5-1 to TRBJ2-1, with 8 bases aligning to TRBD2. The CDR3 spans 16 residues. In germline, CDR1 is SGHRS, CDR2 YFSETQ. V was pared by 4 bases and J by 8 bases, with 14 bases of the junction left unmatched. The CDR3 nucleotides read TGCGCCAGCAGCGGAAGAACGGGGGGGCTGTCGGATGAGCAGTTCTTC. It specifies CASSGRTGGLSDEQFF.

This clone was counted a single time. The CDR3 reads CASSGTGGYQETQYF. The DNA for the CDR3 is TGTGCCAGTAGTGGGACAGGGGGCTACCAAGAGACCCAGTACTTC. J is TRBJ2-5 and V is TRBV19; 12 nucleotides match TRBD1. Germline CDR1 LNHDA, CDR2 SQIVND (reference sequence). This CDR3 is 15 amino acids long. V was pared by 5 bases and J by 0 bases, with 1 base of the junction left unmatched.

CDR3 sequence reads: CASSLQGYEQYF. The CDR3 coding sequence is TGTGCCAGCAGCCTACAGGGATACGAGCAGTACTTC. The chain recombines TRBV7-8 with TRBJ2-7, with a tentative D call TRBD1 (6 bases). Germline V gives CDR1 SGHVS, CDR2 FQNEAQ. The CDR3 sequence is 12 residues long. The V gene lost 5 bases and the J gene lost 4 bases, with 9 bases spanning the gap. The full variable domain, in which reference TRBV7-8 and TRBJ2-7 provide the parts outside the CDR3, is GAGVSQSPRYKVAKRGQDVALRCDPISGHVSLFWYQQALGQGPEFLTYFQNEAQLDKSGLPSDRFFAERPEGSVSTLKIQRTQQEDSAVYLCASSLQGYEQYFGPGTRLTVT.